This T cell receptor (beta chain) was recovered during a study of blood T cells in healthy people across ages. Germline V gene data show CDR1 as LGHDT and CDR2 as YNNKEL (reference sequence). The V segment lost 6 bases and the J segment 5 bases; nucleotides outside the gene matches: 5. CDR3 length: 15 residues. General study points: Strong correlation was found linking TCR beta diversity to naive T cell percentage. More naive CD4+ cells and higher diversity marked long-lived donors relative to aged donors. It was not known whether donors were CMV positive (a possible confounder of expanded clonotype changes).

With a J-beta primer mix and a sample-barcoded 5' primer, a second PCR ran roughly 7 to 11 cycles. From the 5' RACE reads, TCRdb called clonotypes with MiXCR, one entry per CDR3 protein. The table shows hundreds of thousands of distinct CDR3 sequences, with around a fifth occurring only once. RNA extraction gave at least 5.5 micrograms of total RNA per sample. This clonotype appeared many times. Its antigen is not known. This TCR came from a man aged 70 or older in good health. The gene calls are TRBV3-1 and TRBJ2-1; 12 nucleotides line up with TRBD2. The sequenced material came from blood. For the CDR3, the DNA is TGTGCCAGCAGTCGGACTAGCGGGACTCACAATGAGCAGTTCTTC. Residues: CASSRTSGTHNEQFF.